Listed below are T cell receptor beta chains from one sample, sequenced in a study of blood T cell repertoires in COVID-19. Profiled with immunoSEQ multiplex PCR; TCRdb holds only in-frame clones, not every one. The sample includes 400,000 to 500,000 clones, 88% of them seen just once. Material for sequencing was PBMCs or T cells enriched from blood (not recorded which). Receptors originate from a woman under 30 who had been exposed to COVID-19. Both conserved end residues are part of each CDR3. The D gene is left open where the match is weak. Expanded clones are given a class, and other clones once, few, many or no size at all.

clone_size	d_call	v_call	j_call	cdr3_nt	cdr3_aa
few	NA	TRBV7-9	TRBJ1-6	TGTGCCAGCAGCCCGAGAGTCTATTCACCCCTCCACTTT	CASSPRVYSPLHF
NA	TRBD1	TRBV23-1	TRBJ2-1	TGCGCCAGCAGTCAAAAGGGACAGGGACCGGAGGAGGGTTCGTTCTTC	CASSQKGQGPEEGSFF
NA	NA	TRBV6-6	TRBJ2-1	TGTGCCAGCAGCAACGGACAGCTCAATGAGCAGTTCTTC	CASSNGQLNEQFF
NA	NA	TRBV18	TRBJ2-5	TGTGCCAGCTCACCACCAACTGTTTCAGAGACCCAGTACTTC	CASSPPTVSETQYF
NA	TRBD1	TRBV5-1	TRBJ2-7	TGCGCCAGCAGCCCAAGGCCGGGACAGGCGTACGAGCAGTACTTC	CASSPRPGQAYEQYF
NA	NA	TRBV14	TRBJ1-1	TGTGCCAGCAGACAGGGAAGCACCAGAGCTTTCTTT	CASRQGSTRAFF
NA	TRBD2	TRBV2	TRBJ2-3	TGTGCCAGCAGTGAGGGACTAGCGGGAGGAACTAGCACAGATACGCAGTATTTT	CASSEGLAGGTSTDTQYF
NA	TRBD1	TRBV5-6	TRBJ2-1	TGTGCCAGCAGCTTGGCCACAGGGGGCCGCTACAATGAGCAGTTCTTC	CASSLATGGRYNEQFF
NA	NA	TRBV6-5	TRBJ2-3	TGTGCCAGCGCGACTAGCACAGATACGCAGTATTTT	CASATSTDTQYF
few	NA	TRBV25-1	TRBJ2-3	TGTGCCAGCAAGACACTTTCCTCTAGCACAGATACGCAGTATTTT	CASKTLSSSTDTQYF
once	NA	TRBV7-2	TRBJ1-6	TGTGCCAGCAGAGCGGACTCCTATAATTCACCCCTCCACTTT	CASRADSYNSPLHF
NA	NA	TRBV5-5	TRBJ2-7	TGTGCCAGCAGCTTGGGACTAATTTTGGACGAGCAGTACTTC	CASSLGLILDEQYF
NA	TRBD1	TRBV7-9	TRBJ1-2	TGTGCCAGCAGCCCCACCCGGGACAGGGTTTTGGATGGCTACACCTTC	CASSPTRDRVLDGYTF
NA	NA	TRBV19	TRBJ1-5	TGTGCCAGTAGTATCGGGGTTCATCAGCCCCAGCATTTT	CASSIGVHQPQHF
NA	NA	TRBV19	TRBJ2-1	TGTGCCAGTAGTATAAGCGTCAGCTACAATGAGCAGTTCTTC	CASSISVSYNEQFF
NA	TRBD2	TRBV6-1	TRBJ2-4	TGTGCCAGCAGTGAAGCGCTTTCTAGCGGGAGGAGATCGGACTTC	CASSEALSSGRRSDF
NA	TRBD1	TRBV28	TRBJ1-4	TGTGCCAGCAGTTTTACGACAGGGGCAACTAATGAAAAACTGTTTTTT	CASSFTTGATNEKLFF
NA	TRBD1	TRBV23-1	TRBJ1-6	TGCGCCAGCAGTCCGTTAGGGGGCGAATCCTATAATTCACCCCTCCACTTT	CASSPLGGESYNSPLHF
NA	NA	TRBV28	TRBJ1-5	TGTGCCAGCAGTTTGTTCCTCCGGGGGAAATATCAGCCCCAGCATTTT	CASSLFLRGKYQPQHF
NA	TRBD1	TRBV27	TRBJ1-5	TGTGCCAGCAGTTCGCCCACAGGGGGTGGCAATCAGCCCCAGCATTTT	CASSSPTGGGNQPQHF
NA	TRBD2	TRBV5-1	TRBJ2-3	TGCGCCAGCAGCTTTACCACCGGGACTAGCGTTGGCACAGATACGCAGTATTTT	CASSFTTGTSVGTDTQYF
NA	NA	TRBV7-2	TRBJ1-5	TGTGCCAGCAGCTCCGACCAGGGATATAGCAATCAGCCCCAGCATTTT	CASSSDQGYSNQPQHF
NA	TRBD1	TRBV15	TRBJ1-4	TGTGCCACCAGCAGAGAACAGGGGGCAACTAATGAAAAACTGTTTTTT	CATSREQGATNEKLFF
NA	TRBD2	TRBV27	TRBJ2-7	TGTGCCAGCACGGGGGGGGACCCCTACGAGCAGTACTTC	CASTGGDPYEQYF
NA	TRBD1	TRBV11-3	TRBJ2-7	TGTGCCAGCAGCCCAGGACAGGGGGCGGATTACGAGCAGTACTTC	CASSPGQGADYEQYF
NA	NA	TRBV3-1/TRBV3-2	TRBJ1-3	TGTGCCAGCAGCCGCTACATCGGGGATTATAACACCATATATTTT	CASSRYIGDYNTIYF
NA	TRBD1	TRBV19	TRBJ1-4	TGTGCCAGTAGAGACAGGGTTTTGGAAAAACTGTTTTTT	CASRDRVLEKLFF
NA	NA	TRBV4-1	TRBJ2-7	TGCGCCAGCAGCCAAGATCAGACCTACGAGCAGTACTTC	CASSQDQTYEQYF
few	NA	TRBV7-2	TRBJ1-2	TGTGCCAGCAGCTACGACGGGGTTCGTCCTGGCTACACCTTC	CASSYDGVRPGYTF
NA	NA	TRBV21-1	TRBJ1-3	TGTGCCAGCAGCAATTGGGGTTTCGGAGGTTCTTCCTCTGGAAACACCATATATTTT	CASSNWGFGGSSSGNTIYF
NA	NA	TRBV18	TRBJ2-4	TGTGCCAGCTCACACAAAGGCACGGTGGAGACAGGAGACAAAAACATTCAGTACTTC	CASSHKGTVETGDKNIQYF
once	TRBD1	TRBV19	TRBJ1-6	TGTGCCACCGATCCGCAGACAGGGGAAAATTCACCCCTCCACTTT	CATDPQTGENSPLHF
NA	TRBD2	TRBV2	TRBJ2-7	TGTGCCAGCAGGCAGGGACTAGCGGGGAACTCCTACGAGCAGTACTTC	CASRQGLAGNSYEQYF
NA	NA	TRBV18	TRBJ1-1	TGTGCCAGCTCACCGGCCCAGGGTGTCACTGAAGCTTTCTTT	CASSPAQGVTEAFF
NA	NA	TRBV10-2	TRBJ2-3	TGCGCCAGCAGTGAGTCCGGGAAAGATACGCAGTATTTT	CASSESGKDTQYF
NA	NA	TRBV29-1	TRBJ2-1	TGCAGCGTTGTCCAGCGGGACACCAATGAGCAGTTCTTC	CSVVQRDTNEQFF
NA	TRBD2	TRBV7-2	TRBJ2-3	TGTGCCAGCAGCTTAGCGGCGGGAGCGTTGACAGATACGCAGTATTTT	CASSLAAGALTDTQYF
NA	NA	TRBV6-2/TRBV6-3	TRBJ1-2	TGTGCCAGCAGTTACCCCGACAGTAGGACCTTC	CASSYPDSRTF
few	TRBD2	TRBV5-4	TRBJ2-7	TGTGCCAGCAGCTTCGGGGGGAGGATCTACGAGCAGTACTTC	CASSFGGRIYEQYF
NA	TRBD1	TRBV6-5	TRBJ1-2	TGTGCCAGCAGTTCCGACAGGGCCTACTATGGCTACACCTTC	CASSSDRAYYGYTF
NA	NA	TRBV4-3	TRBJ2-7	TGCGCCAGCAGTCCCGCGGTGAGCTCCTACGAGCAGTACTTC	CASSPAVSSYEQYF
NA	TRBD2	TRBV4-2	TRBJ2-5	TGTGCCAGCAGCCGCGGCACCCCTAGCGGGGGGTACCAAGAGACCCAGTACTTC	CASSRGTPSGGYQETQYF
NA	TRBD1	TRBV27	TRBJ1-5	TGTGCCAGCAGTTCCAACCCCTCCCGGACAGGGGGCAGAGGTAATCAGCCCCAGCATTTT	CASSSNPSRTGGRGNQPQHF
once	NA	TRBV3-1/TRBV3-2	TRBJ2-5	TGTGCCAGCAGCCAAGTAGAGAGGGAGACCCAGTACTTC	CASSQVERETQYF
NA	TRBD1	TRBV28	TRBJ2-5	TGTGCCAGTTCGGGACAGGGCCAAGAGACCCAGTACTTC	CASSGQGQETQYF
NA	NA	TRBV7-2	TRBJ2-7	TGTGCCAGCAGCTTAGCGAACAACAGGGAGCGCGAGCAGTACTTC	CASSLANNREREQYF
NA	NA	TRBV5-1	TRBJ1-6	TGCGCCAGCAGCACGGAGAGCTCCTATAATTCACCCCTCCACTTT	CASSTESSYNSPLHF
NA	TRBD1	TRBV5-3	TRBJ1-4	TGTGCCACCCTTGGACAGGGCCCAACAACTAATGAAAAACTGTTTTTT	CATLGQGPTTNEKLFF
NA	TRBD1	TRBV4-2	TRBJ2-7	TGTGCCAGCAGCCAAAGGACAGGGCTGGCCTACGAGCAGTACTTC	CASSQRTGLAYEQYF
NA	TRBD1	TRBV5-1	TRBJ1-1	TGCGCCAGCAGCTTAGACAGGGGGCCAGCTTTCTTT	CASSLDRGPAFF
NA	NA	TRBV19	TRBJ1-2	TGTGCCAGTAGCCCGACCCCGACATATGGCTACACCTTC	CASSPTPTYGYTF
once	TRBD1	TRBV14	TRBJ2-7	TGTGCCAGCAGCCAGAGCGCCGGGACAGCTGCCTACGAGCAGTACTTC	CASSQSAGTAAYEQYF